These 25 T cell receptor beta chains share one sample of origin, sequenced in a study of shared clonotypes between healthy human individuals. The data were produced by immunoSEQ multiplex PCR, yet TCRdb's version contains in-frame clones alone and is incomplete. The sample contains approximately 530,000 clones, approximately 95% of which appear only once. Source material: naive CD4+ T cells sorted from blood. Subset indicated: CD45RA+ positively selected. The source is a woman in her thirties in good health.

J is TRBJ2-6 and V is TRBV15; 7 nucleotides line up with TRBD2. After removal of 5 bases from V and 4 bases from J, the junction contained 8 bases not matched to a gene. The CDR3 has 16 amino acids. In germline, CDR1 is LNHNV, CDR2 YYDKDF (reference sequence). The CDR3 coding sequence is TGTGCCACCAGCCCCCGGGGGGTGGAAGGGGCCAACGTCCTGACTTTC. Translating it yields CATSPRGVEGANVLTF.

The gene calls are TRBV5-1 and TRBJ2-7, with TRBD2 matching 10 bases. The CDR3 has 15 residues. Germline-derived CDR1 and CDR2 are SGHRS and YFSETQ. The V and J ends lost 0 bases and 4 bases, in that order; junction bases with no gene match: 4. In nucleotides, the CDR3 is TGCGCCAGCAGCTTGGGGACTAGCGGATTATACGAGCAGTACTTC. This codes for CASSLGTSGLYEQYF.

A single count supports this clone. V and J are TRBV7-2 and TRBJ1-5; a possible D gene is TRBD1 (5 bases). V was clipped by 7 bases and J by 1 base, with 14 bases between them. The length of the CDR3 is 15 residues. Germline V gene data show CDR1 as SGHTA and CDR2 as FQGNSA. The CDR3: CASTRGGKSNQPQHF. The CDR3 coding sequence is TGTGCCAGCACCCGCGGGGGTAAGAGCAATCAGCCCCAGCATTTT. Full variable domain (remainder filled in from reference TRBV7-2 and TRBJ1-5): GAGVSQSPSNKVTEKGKDVELRCDPISGHTALYWYRQSLGQGLEFLIYFQGNSAPDKSGLPSDRFSAERTGGSVSTLTIQRTQQEDSAVYLCASTRGGKSNQPQHFGDGTRLSIL.

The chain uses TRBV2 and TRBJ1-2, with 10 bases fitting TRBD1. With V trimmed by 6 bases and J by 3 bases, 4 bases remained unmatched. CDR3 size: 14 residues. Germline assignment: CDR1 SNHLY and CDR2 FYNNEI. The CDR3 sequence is CASSQGQGDYGYTF. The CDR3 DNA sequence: TGTGCCAGCAGCCAAGGACAGGGGGACTATGGCTACACCTTC.

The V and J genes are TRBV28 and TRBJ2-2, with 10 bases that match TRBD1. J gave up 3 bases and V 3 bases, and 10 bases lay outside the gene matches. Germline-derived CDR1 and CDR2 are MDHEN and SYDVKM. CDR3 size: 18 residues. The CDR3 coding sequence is TGTGCCAGCAGTTTCGGGACAGGGGACCTAATGGACACCGGGGAGCTGTTTTTT. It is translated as CASSFGTGDLMDTGELFF.

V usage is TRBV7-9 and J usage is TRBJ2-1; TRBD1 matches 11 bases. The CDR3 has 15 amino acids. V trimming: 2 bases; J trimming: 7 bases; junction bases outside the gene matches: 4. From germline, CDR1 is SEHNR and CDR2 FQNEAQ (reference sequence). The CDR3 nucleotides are TGTGCCAGCAGCTTAAGGACAGGGGGCTGGAATGAGCAGTTCTTC. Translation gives CASSLRTGGWNEQFF.

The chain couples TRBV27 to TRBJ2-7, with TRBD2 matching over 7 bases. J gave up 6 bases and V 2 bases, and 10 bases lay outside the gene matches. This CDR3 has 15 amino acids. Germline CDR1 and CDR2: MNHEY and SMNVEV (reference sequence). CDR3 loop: CASSLLGGKRFEQYF. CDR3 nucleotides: TGTGCCAGCAGTTTACTCGGGGGGAAAAGGTTCGAGCAGTACTTC.

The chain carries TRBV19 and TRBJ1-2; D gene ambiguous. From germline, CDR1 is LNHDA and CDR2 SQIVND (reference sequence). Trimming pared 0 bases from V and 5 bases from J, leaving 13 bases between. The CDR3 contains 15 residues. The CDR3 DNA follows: TGTGCCAGTAGTATAGACCCATCCATGCGGTATGGCTACACCTTC. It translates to CASSIDPSMRYGYTF.

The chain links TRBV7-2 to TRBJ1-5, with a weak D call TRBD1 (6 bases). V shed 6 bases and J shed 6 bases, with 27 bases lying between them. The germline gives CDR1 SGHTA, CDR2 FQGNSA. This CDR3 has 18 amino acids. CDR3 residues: CASRNRDAPTGIVQPQHF. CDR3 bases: TGTGCCAGCAGGAATCGGGACGCTCCTACAGGGATTGTTCAGCCCCAGCATTTT.

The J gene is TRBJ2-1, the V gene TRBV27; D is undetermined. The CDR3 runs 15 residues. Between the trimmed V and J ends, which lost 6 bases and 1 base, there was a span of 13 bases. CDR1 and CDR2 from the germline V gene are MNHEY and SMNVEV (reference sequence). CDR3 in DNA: TGTGCCAGCAGCATGGGTACTATGTCCTACAATGAGCAGTTCTTC. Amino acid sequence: CASSMGTMSYNEQFF.

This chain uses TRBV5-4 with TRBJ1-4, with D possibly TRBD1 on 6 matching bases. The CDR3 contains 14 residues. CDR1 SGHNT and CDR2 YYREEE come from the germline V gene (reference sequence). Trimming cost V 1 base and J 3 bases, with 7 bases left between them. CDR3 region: CASSLTGPNEKLFF. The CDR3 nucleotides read TGTGCCAGCAGCTTGACAGGGCCTAATGAAAAACTGTTTTTT. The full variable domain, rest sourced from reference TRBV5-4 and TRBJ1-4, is ETGVTQSPTHLIKTRGQQVTLRCSSQSGHNTVSWYQQALGQGPQFIFQYYREEENGRGNFPPRFSGLQFPNYSSELNVNALELDDSALYLCASSLTGPNEKLFFGSGTQLSVL.

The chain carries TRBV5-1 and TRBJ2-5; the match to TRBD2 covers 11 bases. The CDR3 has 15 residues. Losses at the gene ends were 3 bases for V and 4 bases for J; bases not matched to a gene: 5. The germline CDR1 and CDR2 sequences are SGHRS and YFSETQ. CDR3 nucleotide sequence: TGCGCCAGCAGCTCTCTAGCGGGAGGCGGAGAGACCCAGTACTTC. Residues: CASSSLAGGGETQYF.

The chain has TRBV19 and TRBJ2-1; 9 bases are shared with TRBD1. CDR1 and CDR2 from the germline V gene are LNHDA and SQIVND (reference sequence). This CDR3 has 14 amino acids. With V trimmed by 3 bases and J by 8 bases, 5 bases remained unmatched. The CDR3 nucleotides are TGTGCCAGTAGTATCTCACAGGGGGCGTATGAGCAGTTCTTC. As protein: CASSISQGAYEQFF. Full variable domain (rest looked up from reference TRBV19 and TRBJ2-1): DGGITQSPKYLFRKEGQNVTLSCEQNLNHDAMYWYRQDPGQGLRLIYYSQIVNDFQKGDIAEGYSVSREKKESFPLTVTSAQKNPTAFYLCASSISQGAYEQFFGPGTRLTVL.

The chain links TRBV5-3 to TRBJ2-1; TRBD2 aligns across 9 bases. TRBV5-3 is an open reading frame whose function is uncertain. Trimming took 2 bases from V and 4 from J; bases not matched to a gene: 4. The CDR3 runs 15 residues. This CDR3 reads CARSFSGRFYNEQFF. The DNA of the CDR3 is TGTGCCAGAAGCTTCAGCGGGAGGTTTTACAATGAGCAGTTCTTC.

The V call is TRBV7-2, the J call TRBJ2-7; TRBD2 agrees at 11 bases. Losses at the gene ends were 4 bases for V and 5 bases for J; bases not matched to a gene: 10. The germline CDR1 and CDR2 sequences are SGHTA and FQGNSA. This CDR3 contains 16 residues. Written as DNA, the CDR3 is TGTGCCAGCAGCTCCCACCCTAGCGGGAGGCTGAACGAGCAGTACTTC. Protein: CASSSHPSGRLNEQYF.

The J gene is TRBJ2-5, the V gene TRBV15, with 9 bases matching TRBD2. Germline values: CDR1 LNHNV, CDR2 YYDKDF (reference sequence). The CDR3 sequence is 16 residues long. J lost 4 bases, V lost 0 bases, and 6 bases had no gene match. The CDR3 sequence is CATSRDSSGTTETQYF. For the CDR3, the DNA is TGTGCCACCAGCAGAGACTCTAGCGGGACCACAGAGACCCAGTACTTC.

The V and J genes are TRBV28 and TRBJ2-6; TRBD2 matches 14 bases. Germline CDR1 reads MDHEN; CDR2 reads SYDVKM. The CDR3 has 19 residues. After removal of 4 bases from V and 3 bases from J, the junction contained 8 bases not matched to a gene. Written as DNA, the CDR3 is TGTGCCAGCAGTTCCCCGGGACTAGCGGGAGTAGGTGGGGCCAACGTCCTGACTTTC. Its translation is CASSSPGLAGVGGANVLTF. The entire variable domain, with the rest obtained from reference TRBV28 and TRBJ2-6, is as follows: DVKVTQSSRYLVKRTGEKVFLECVQDMDHENMFWYRQDPGLGLRLIYFSYDVKMKEKGDIPEGYSVSREKKERFSLILESASTNQTSMYLCASSSPGLAGVGGANVLTFGAGSRLTVL.

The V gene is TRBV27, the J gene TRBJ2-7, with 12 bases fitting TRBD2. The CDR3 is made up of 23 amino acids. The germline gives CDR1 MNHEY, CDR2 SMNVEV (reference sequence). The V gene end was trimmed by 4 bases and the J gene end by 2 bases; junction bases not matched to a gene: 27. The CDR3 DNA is TGTGCCAGCAGTTCCCTAGCGGGAGGGCGTAGGGGAACGATTGGGCCTCTCCCCTACGAGCAGTACTTC. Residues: CASSSLAGGRRGTIGPLPYEQYF.

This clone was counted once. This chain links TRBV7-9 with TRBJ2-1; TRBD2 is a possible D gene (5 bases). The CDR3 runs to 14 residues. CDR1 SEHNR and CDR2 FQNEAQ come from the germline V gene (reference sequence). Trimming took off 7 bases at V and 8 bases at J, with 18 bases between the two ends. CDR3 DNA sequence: TGTGCCAGCACCCATTGGGTTCATAGCGATGAGCAGTTCTTC. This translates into CASTHWVHSDEQFF.

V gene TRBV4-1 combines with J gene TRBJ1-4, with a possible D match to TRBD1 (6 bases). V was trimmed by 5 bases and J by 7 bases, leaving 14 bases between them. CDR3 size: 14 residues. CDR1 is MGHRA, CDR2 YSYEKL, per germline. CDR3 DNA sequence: TGCGCCAGCAGCGCTCACGGGACAAGTGAAAAACTGTTTTTT. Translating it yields CASSAHGTSEKLFF.

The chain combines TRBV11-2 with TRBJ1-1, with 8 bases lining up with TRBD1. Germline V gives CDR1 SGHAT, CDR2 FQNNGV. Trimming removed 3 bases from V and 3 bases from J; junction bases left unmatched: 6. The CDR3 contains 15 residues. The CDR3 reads CASSLSGGAYTEAFF. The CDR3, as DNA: TGTGCCAGCAGCTTGTCAGGGGGCGCTTACACTGAAGCTTTCTTT.

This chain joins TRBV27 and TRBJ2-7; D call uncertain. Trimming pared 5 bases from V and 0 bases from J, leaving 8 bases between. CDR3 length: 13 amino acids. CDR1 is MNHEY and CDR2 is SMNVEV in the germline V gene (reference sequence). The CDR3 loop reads CASSPVSSYEQYF. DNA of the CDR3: TGTGCCAGCAGTCCGGTAAGCTCCTACGAGCAGTACTTC.

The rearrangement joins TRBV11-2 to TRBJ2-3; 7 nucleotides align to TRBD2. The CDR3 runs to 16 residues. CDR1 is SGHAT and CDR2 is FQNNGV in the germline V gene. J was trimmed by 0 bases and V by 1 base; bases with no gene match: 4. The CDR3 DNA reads TGTGCCAGCAGCTTAGGACTAGCAGCTAGCACAGATACGCAGTATTTT. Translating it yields CASSLGLAASTDTQYF.

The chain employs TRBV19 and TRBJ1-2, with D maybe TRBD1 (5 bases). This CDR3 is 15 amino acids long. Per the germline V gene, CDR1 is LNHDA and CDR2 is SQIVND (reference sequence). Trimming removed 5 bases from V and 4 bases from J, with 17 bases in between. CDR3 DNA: TGTGCCAGTAGTCGTCAGCGGCAGGGAACCTATGGCTACACCTTC. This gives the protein CASSRQRQGTYGYTF.

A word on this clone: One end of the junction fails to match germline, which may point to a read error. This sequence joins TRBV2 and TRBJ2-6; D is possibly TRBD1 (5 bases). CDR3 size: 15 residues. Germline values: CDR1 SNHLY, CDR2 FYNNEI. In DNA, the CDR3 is TGTGCCAACAGTGTTCAGGGCTCTGGGGCCAACGTCCTGACTTTC. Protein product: CANSVQGSGANVLTF. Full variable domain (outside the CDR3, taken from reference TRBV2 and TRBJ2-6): EPEVTQTPSHQVTQMGQEVILRCVPISNHLYFYWYRQILGQKVEFLVSFYNNEISEKSEIFDDQFSVERPDGSNFTLKIRSTKLEDSAMYFCANSVQGSGANVLTFGAGSRLTVL.